This T cell receptor beta chain was sequenced in a study of T cells in Graves' hyperthyroidism and ophthalmopathy. General study results and limits: Most thyroid clonotypes expanded above 0.001 appeared in blood too.

Per germline, CDR1 MNHEY and CDR2 SVGEGT. Trimming pared 4 bases from V and 0 bases from J, leaving 16 bases between. The CDR3 extends over 17 amino acids. This clonotype turned up a few times. What it recognizes is unknown. Template material for amplifying TCR beta CDR3 regions consisted of RNA transcripts. When the TCR CDR3 underwent first-round RT-PCR, the HTBI primer set was used. TCRdb recomputed calls from the multiplex PCR reads with MiXCR, one row per CDR3 protein. Seen here are 500,000 to 600,000 distinct CDR3 sequences, 20% observed once, and the top ten hold about 50%. Subjects with ophthalmopathy showed a Clinical Activity Score no lower than 3, a NOSPECS grade no lower than 4, and a duration shorter than 3 months. Extraction of PBMCs used roughly 9.4 ml of fresh peripheral blood.

The chain links TRBV6-2 or TRBV6-3 to TRBJ2-1, with no clear D. The sample taken for sequencing was blood. The source of this sequence is a man aged 40-49 years with Graves' ophthalmopathy. The CDR3 region has the DNA TGTGCCAGCAGTTTACTCTGGACCGCCCTCTCCTACAATGAGCAGTTCTTC. Protein sequence: CASSLLWTALSYNEQFF.